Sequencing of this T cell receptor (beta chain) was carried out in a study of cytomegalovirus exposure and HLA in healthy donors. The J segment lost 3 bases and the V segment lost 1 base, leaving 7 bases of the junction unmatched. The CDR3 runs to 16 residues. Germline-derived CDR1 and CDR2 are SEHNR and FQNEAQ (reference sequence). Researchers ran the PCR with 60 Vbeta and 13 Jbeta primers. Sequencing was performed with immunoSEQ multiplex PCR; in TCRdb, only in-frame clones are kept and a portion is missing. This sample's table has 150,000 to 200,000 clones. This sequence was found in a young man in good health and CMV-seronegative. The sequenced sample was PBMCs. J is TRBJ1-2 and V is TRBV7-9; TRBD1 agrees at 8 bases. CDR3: CASSLEEGQGDYGYTF. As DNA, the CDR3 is TGTGCCAGCAGCTTAGAAGAAGGACAGGGAGACTATGGCTACACCTTC.